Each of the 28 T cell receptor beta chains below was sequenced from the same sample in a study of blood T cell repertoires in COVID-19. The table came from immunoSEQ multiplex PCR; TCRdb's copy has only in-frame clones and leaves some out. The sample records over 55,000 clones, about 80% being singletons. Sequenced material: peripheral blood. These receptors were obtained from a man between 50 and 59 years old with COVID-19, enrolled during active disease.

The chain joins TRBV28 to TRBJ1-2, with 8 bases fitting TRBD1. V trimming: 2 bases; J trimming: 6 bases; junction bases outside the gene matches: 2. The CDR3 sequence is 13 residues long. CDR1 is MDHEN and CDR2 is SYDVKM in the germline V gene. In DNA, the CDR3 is TGTGCCAGCAGTTTAAGACAGGGGAATGGCTACACCTTC. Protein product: CASSLRQGNGYTF.

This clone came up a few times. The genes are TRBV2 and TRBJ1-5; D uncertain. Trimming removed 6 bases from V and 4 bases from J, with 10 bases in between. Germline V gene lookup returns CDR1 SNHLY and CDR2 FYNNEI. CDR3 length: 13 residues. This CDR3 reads CASSRQLNQPQHF. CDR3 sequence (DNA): TGTGCCAGCAGCAGGCAGTTGAATCAGCCCCAGCATTTT.

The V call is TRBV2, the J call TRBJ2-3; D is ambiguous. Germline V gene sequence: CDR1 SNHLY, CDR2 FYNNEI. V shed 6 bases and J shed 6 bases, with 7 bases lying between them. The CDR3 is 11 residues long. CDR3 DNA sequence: TGTGCCAGCAGCCCCCGGGATACGCAGTATTTT. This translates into CASSPRDTQYF. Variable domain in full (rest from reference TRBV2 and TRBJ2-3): EPEVTQTPSHQVTQMGQEVILRCVPISNHLYFYWYRQILGQKVEFLVSFYNNEISEKSEIFDDQFSVERPDGSNFTLKIRSTKLEDSAMYFCASSPRDTQYFGPGTRLTVL.

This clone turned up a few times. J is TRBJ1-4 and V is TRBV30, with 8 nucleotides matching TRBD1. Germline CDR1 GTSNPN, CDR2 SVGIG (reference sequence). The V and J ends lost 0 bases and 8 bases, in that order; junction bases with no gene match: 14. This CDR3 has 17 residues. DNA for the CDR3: TGTGCCTGGAGTGTAGGAACAGGGGGTCCGCTACGAGAAAAACTGTTTTTT. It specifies CAWSVGTGGPLREKLFF.

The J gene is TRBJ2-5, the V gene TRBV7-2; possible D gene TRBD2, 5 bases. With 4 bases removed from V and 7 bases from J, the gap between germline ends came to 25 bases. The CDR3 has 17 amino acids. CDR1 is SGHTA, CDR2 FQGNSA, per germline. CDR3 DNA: TGTGCCAGCAGCTCAACGGCGGTCGGACTCACTGGCGGGACCCAGTACTTC. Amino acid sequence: CASSSTAVGLTGGTQYF.

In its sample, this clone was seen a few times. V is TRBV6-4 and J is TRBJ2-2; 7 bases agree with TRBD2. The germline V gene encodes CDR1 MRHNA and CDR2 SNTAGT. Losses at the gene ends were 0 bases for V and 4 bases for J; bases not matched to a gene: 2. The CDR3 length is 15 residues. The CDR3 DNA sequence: TGTGCCAGCAGTGACTCGCGGGAGTCCACCGGGGAGCTGTTTTTT. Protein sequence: CASSDSRESTGELFF.

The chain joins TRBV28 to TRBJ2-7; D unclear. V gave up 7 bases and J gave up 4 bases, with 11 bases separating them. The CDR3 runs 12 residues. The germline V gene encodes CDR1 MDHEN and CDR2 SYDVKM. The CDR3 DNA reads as TGTGCCAGCACCTCAGTCCCTTACGAGCAGTACTTC. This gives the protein CASTSVPYEQYF.

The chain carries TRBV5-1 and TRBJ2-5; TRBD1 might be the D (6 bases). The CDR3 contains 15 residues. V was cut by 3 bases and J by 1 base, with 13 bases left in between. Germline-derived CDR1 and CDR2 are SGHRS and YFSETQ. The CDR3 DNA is TGCGCCAGCAGCTGGGGGCCATTCGTCCAAGAGACCCAGTACTTC. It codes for CASSWGPFVQETQYF.

CDR3 residues: CASSRGQGTGYTF. CDR3 DNA sequence: TGTGCCAGCAGCCGAGGACAGGGGACCGGCTACACCTTC. V and J are TRBV7-9 and TRBJ1-2; 9 bases are shared with TRBD1. V gave up 5 bases and J gave up 8 bases; unmatched junction bases: 6. Germline V gives CDR1 SEHNR, CDR2 FQNEAQ (reference sequence). The CDR3 has 13 amino acids.

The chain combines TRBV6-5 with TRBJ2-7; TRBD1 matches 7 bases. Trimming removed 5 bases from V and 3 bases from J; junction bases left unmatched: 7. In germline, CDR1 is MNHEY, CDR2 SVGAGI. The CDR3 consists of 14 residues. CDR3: CASSQGDSLYEQYF. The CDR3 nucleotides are TGTGCCAGCAGTCAGGGGGACAGCCTCTACGAGCAGTACTTC.

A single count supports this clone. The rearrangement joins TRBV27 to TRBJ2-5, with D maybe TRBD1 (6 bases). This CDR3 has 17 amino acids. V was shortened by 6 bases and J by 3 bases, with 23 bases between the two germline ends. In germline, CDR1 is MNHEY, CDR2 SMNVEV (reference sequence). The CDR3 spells CASRALATGRGKETQYF. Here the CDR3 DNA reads TGTGCCAGCAGGGCCCTCGCGACAGGACGGGGAAAAGAGACCCAGTACTTC.

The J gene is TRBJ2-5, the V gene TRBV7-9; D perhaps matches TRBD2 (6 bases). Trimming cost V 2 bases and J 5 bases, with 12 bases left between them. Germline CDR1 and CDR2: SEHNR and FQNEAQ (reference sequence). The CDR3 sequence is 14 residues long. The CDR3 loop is CASSLPQGRETQYF. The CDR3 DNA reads TGTGCCAGCAGCTTACCCCAAGGGAGGGAGACCCAGTACTTC.

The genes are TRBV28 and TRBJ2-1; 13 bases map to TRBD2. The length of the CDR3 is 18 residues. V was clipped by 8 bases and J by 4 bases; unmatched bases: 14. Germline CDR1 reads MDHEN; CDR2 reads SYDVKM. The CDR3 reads CASPPGLAGEERYNEQFF. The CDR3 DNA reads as TGTGCCAGCCCTCCTGGACTAGCGGGAGAAGAAAGGTACAATGAGCAGTTCTTC.

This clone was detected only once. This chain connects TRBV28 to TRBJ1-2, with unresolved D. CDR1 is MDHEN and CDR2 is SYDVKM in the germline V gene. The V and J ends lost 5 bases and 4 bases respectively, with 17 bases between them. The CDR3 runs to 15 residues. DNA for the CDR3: TGTGCCAGCAGTCCCTTGGCCTCCACCCTCTATGGCTACACCTTC. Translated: CASSPLASTLYGYTF.

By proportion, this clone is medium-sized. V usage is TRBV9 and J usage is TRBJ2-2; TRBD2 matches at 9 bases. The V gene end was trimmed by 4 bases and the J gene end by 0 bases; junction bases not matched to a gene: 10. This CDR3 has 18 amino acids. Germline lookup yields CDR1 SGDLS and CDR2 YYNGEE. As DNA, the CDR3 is TGTGCCAGCAGCCCCCCGGGACTAGCAATATCGAACACCGGGGAGCTGTTTTTT. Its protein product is CASSPPGLAISNTGELFF.

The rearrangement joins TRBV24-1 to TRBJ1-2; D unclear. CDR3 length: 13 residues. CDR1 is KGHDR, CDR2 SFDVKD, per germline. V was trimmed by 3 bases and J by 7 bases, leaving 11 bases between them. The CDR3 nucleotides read TGTGCCACCAGTGATCCGGGAGAAAGTGGCTACACCTTC. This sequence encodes CATSDPGESGYTF.

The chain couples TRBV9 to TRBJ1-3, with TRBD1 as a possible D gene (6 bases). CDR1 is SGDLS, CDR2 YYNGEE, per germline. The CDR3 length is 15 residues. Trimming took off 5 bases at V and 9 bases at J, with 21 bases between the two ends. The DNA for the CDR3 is TGTGCCAGCAGTCTCAGACAGGACCTGGAAGGCACCATATATTTT. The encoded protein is CASSLRQDLEGTIYF. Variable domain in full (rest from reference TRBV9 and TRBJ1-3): DSGVTQTPKHLITATGQRVTLRCSPRSGDLSVYWYQQSLDQGLQFLIQYYNGEERAKGNILERFSAQQFPDLHSELNLSSLELGDSALYFCASSLRQDLEGTIYFGEGSWLTVV.

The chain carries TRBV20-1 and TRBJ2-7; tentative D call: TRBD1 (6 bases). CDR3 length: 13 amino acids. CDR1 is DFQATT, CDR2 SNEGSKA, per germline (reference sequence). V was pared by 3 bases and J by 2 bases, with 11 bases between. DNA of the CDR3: TGCAGTGCTAGTTCCGGGACACCCTACGAGCAGTACTTC. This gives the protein CSASSGTPYEQYF.

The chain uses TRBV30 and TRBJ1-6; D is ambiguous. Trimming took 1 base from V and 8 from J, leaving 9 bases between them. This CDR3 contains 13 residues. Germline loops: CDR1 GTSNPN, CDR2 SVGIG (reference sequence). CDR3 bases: TGTGCCTGGAGTGCTACTTATGATTCACCCCTCCACTTT. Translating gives CAWSATYDSPLHF.

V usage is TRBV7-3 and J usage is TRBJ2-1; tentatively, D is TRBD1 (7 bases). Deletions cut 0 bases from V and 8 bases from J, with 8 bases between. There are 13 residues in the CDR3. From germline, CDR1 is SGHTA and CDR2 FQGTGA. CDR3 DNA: TGTGCCAGCAGCTTAACCAGGGGGGATGAGCAGTTCTTC. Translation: CASSLTRGDEQFF.

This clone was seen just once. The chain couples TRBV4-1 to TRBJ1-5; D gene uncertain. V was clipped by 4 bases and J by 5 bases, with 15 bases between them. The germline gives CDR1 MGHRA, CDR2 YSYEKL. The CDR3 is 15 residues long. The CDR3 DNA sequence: TGCGCCAGCAGCCTAGGCGAAGCGGGATATCAGCCCCAGCATTTT. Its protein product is CASSLGEAGYQPQHF.

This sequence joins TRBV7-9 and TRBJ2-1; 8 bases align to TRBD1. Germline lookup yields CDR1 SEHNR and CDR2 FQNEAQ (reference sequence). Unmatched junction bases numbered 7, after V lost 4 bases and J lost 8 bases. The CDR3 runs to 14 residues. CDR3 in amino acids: CASSSRTGSDEQFF. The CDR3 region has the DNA TGTGCCAGCAGCTCCCGGACAGGGTCGGATGAGCAGTTCTTC.

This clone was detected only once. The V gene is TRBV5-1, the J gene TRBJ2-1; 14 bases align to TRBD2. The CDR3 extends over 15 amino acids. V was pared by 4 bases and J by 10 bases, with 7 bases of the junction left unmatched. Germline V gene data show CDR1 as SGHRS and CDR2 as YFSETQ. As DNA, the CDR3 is TGCGCCAGCAGCCCGACTAGCGGGAGGGATGGCGAGCAGTTCTTC. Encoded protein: CASSPTSGRDGEQFF.

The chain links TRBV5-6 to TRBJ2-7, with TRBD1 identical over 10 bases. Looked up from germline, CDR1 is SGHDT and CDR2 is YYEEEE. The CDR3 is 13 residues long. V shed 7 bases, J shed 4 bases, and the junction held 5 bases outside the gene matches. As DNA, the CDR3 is TGTGCCAGCGGTGACAGGGGGCAGTACGAGCAGTACTTC. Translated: CASGDRGQYEQYF.

Written as DNA, the CDR3 is TGTGCCAGCAGCGCGGACAGTCTAAACAATCAGCCCCAGCATTTT. Amino acids: CASSADSLNNQPQHF. The rearrangement joins TRBV9 to TRBJ1-5; perhaps TRBD1 as D (6 bases). Germline V gene data show CDR1 as SGDLS and CDR2 as YYNGEE. The V end lost 3 bases, the J end lost 3 bases, and 13 bases lay between the germline ends. This CDR3 has 15 amino acids.

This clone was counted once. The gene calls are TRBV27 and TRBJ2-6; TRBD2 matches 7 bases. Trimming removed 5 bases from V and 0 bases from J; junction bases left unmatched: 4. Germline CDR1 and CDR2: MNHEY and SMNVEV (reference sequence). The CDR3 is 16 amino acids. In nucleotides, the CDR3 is TGTGCCAGCAGTCGATGGGAGGGCTCTGGGGCCAACGTCCTGACTTTC. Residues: CASSRWEGSGANVLTF.

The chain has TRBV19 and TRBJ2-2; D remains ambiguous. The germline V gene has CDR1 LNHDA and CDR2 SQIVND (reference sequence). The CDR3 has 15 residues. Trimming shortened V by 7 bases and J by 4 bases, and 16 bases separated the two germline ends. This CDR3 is CASNKYVGSTGELFF. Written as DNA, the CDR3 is TGTGCCAGTAATAAATATGTCGGTAGCACCGGGGAGCTGTTTTTT.

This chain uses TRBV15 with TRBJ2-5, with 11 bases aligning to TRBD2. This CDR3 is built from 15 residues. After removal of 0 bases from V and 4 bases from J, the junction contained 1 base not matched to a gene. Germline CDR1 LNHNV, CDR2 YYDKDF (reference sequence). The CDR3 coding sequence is TGTGCCACCAGCAGAGATGGACTAGCGGGAGAGACCCAGTACTTC. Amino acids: CATSRDGLAGETQYF.